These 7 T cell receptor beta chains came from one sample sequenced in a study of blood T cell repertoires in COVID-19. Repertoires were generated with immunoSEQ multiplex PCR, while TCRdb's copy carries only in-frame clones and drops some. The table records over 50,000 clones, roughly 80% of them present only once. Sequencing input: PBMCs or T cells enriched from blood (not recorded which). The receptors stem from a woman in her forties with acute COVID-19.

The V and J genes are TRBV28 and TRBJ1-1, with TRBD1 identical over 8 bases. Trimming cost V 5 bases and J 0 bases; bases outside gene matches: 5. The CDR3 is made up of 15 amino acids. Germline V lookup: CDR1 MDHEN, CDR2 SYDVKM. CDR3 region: CASSNRGSMNTEAFF. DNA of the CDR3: TGTGCCAGCAGTAACAGGGGGTCTATGAACACTGAAGCTTTCTTT. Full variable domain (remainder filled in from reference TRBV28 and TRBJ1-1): DVKVTQSSRYLVKRTGEKVFLECVQDMDHENMFWYRQDPGLGLRLIYFSYDVKMKEKGDIPEGYSVSREKKERFSLILESASTNQTSMYLCASSNRGSMNTEAFFGQGTRLTVV.

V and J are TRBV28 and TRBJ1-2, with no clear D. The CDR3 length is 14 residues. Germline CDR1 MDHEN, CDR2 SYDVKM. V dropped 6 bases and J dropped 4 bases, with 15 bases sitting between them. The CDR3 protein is CASREDGVLYGYTF. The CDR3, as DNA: TGTGCCAGCAGAGAAGATGGAGTCCTCTATGGCTACACCTTC.

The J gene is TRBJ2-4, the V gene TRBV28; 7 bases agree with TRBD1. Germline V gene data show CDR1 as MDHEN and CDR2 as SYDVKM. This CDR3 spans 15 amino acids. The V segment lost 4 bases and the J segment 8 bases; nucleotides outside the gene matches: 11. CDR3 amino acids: CASSSRQGRVYIQYF. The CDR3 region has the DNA TGTGCCAGCAGTTCGCGACAGGGTCGTGTTTACATTCAGTACTTC.

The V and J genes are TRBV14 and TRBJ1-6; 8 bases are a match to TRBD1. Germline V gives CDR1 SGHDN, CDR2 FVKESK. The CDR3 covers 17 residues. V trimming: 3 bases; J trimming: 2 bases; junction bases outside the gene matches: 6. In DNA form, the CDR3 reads TGTGCCAGCAGCCAGCTGGACAGGGTGGCCTATAATTCACCCCTCCACTTT. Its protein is CASSQLDRVAYNSPLHF.

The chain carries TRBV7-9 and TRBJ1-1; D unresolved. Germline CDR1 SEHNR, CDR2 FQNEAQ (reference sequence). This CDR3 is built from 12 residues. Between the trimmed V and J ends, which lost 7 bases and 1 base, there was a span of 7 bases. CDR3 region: CASIQPNTEAFF. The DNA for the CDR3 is TGTGCCAGCATACAGCCGAACACTGAAGCTTTCTTT.

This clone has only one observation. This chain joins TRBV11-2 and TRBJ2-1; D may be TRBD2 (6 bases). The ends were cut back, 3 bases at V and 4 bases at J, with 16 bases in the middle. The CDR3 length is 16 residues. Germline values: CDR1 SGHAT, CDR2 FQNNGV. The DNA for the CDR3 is TGTGCCAGCAGCTTTGCGTTCGGGGGTCTTTACAATGAGCAGTTCTTC. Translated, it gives CASSFAFGGLYNEQFF. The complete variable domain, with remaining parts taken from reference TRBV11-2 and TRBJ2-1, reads EAGVAQSPRYKIIEKRQSVAFWCNPISGHATLYWYQQILGQGPKLLIQFQNNGVVDDSQLPKDRFSAERLKGVDSTLKIQPAKLEDSAVYLCASSFAFGGLYNEQFFGPGTRLTVL.

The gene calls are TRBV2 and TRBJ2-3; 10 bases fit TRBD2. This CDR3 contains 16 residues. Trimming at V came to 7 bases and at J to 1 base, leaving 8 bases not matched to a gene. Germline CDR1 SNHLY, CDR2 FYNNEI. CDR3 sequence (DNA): TGTGCCAGCATCTCACTAGCGGGACGGGGCACAGATACGCAGTATTTT. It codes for CASISLAGRGTDTQYF. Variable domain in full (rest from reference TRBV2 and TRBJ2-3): EPEVTQTPSHQVTQMGQEVILRCVPISNHLYFYWYRQILGQKVEFLVSFYNNEISEKSEIFDDQFSVERPDGSNFTLKIRSTKLEDSAMYFCASISLAGRGTDTQYFGPGTRLTVL.